This TCR beta chain was retrieved from a study of beta chain features in type 1 diabetes. The authors reverse transcribed all of the isolated RNA, so sequencing captured expressed TCRB transcripts. The study sequenced naive, central memory and regulatory T cell samples to an average of about 3.57 million reads. Measured with immunoSEQ multiplex PCR; TCRdb has only the in-frame clones, and not every one. The data hold approximately 150,000 clones, with about 10% observed a single time. Sorted populations all had greater than 95% purity. The study, taken as a whole, reports: Shorter TCRB CDR3s, moderately but significantly so, marked every one of the four CD4+ subsets in Type 1 diabetes patients.

CDR1 is MDHEN and CDR2 is SYDVKM in the germline V gene. V trimming: 6 bases; J trimming: 5 bases; junction bases outside the gene matches: 9. This CDR3 is 15 amino acids long. As regards this clone: Antigen specificity is unknown.

Sequencing used naive CD4+ T cells from blood. This sequence originates from a man younger than 35 in good health. The rearrangement links TRBV28 to TRBJ2-1, with 8 bases fitting TRBD2. The CDR3, as DNA: TGTGCCAGCAGCCACCGGACTAGCAGCAACAATGAGCAGTTCTTC. Residues: CASSHRTSSNNEQFF.